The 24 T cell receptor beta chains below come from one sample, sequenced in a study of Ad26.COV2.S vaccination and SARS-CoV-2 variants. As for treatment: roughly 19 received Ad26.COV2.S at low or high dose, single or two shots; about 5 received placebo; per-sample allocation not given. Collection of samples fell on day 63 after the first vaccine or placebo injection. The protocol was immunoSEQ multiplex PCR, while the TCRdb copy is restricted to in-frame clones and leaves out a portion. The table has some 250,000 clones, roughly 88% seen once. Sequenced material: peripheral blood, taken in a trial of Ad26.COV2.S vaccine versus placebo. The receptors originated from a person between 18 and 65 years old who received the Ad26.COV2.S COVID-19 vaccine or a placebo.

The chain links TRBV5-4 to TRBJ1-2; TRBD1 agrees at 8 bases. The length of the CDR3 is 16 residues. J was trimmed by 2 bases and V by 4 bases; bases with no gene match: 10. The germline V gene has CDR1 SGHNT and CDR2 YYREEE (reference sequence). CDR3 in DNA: TGTGCCAGCAGCCCTCCCCTCCAGGGGGCAAACTATGGCTACACCTTC. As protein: CASSPPLQGANYGYTF.

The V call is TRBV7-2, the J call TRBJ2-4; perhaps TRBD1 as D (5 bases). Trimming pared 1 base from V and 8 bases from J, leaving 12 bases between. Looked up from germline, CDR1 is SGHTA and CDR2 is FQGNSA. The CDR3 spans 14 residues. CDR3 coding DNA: TGTGCCAGCAGCTTAGAGGGGTTTGGCGACATTCAGTACTTC. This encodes CASSLEGFGDIQYF. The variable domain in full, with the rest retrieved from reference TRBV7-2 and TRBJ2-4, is GAGVSQSPSNKVTEKGKDVELRCDPISGHTALYWYRQSLGQGLEFLIYFQGNSAPDKSGLPSDRFSAERTGGSVSTLTIQRTQQEDSAVYLCASSLEGFGDIQYFGAGTRLSVL.

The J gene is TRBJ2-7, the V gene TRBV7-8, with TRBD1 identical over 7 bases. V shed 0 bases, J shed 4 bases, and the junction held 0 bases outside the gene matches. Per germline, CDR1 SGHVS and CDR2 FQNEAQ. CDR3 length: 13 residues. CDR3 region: CASSLAGQYEQYF. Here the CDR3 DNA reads TGTGCCAGCAGCTTAGCGGGACAGTACGAGCAGTACTTC.

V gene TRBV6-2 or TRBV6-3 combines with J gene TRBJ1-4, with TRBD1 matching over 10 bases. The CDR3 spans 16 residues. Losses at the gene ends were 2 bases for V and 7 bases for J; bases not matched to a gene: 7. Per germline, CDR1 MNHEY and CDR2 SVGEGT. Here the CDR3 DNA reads TGTGCCAGCAGTTACGGCGAAGGGACAGGGGTTGAAAAACTGTTTTTT. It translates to CASSYGEGTGVEKLFF.

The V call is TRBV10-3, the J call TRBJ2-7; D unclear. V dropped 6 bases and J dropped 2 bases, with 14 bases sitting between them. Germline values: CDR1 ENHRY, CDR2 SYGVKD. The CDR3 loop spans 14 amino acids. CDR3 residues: CAISDLGPTYEQYF. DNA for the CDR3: TGTGCCATCAGCGACCTTGGGCCAACCTACGAGCAGTACTTC.

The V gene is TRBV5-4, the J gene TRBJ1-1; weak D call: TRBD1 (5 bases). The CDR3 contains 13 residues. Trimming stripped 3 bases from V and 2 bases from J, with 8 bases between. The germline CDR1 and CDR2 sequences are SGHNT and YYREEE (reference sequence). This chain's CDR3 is CASSWGPNTEAFF. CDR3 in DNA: TGTGCCAGCAGCTGGGGCCCAAACACTGAAGCTTTCTTT.

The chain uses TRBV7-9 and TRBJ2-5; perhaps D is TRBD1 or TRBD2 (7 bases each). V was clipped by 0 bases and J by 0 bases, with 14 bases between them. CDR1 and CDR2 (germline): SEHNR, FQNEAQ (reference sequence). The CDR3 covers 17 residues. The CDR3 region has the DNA TGTGCCAGCAGCTTAGCGAAGCAGGGGGGGTACCAAGAGACCCAGTACTTC. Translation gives CASSLAKQGGYQETQYF.

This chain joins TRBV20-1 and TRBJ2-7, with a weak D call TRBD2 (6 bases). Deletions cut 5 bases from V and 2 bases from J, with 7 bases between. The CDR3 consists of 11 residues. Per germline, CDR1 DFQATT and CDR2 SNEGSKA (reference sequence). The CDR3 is CSAGGTYEQYF. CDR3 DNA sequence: TGCAGTGCTGGGGGGACCTACGAGCAGTACTTC.

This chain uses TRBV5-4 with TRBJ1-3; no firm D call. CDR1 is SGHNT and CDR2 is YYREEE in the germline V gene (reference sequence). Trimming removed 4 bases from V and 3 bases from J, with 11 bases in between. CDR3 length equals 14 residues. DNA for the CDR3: TGTGCCAGCAGCCTGGGAGGGATTGGAAACACCATATATTTT. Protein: CASSLGGIGNTIYF.

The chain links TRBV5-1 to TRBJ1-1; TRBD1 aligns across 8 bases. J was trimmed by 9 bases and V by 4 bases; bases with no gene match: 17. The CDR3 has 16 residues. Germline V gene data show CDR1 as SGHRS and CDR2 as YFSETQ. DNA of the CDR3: TGCGCCAGCAGCGAACAAGGCGTTGGACAGGGTTTTCAAGCTTTCTTT. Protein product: CASSEQGVGQGFQAFF.

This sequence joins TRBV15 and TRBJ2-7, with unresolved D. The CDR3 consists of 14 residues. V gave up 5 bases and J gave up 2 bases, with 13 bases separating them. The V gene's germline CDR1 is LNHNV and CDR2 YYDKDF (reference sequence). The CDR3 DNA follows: TGTGCCACCAGCGAGGATAATGCCCCCTACGAGCAGTACTTC. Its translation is CATSEDNAPYEQYF.

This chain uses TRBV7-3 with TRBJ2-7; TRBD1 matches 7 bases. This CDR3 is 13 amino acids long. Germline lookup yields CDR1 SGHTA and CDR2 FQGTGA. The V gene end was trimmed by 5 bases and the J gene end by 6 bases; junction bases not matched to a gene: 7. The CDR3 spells CASSQGQVGEQYF. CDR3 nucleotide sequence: TGTGCCAGCAGCCAAGGACAGGTTGGCGAGCAGTACTTC. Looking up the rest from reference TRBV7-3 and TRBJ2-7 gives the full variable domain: GAGVSQTPSNKVTEKGKYVELRCDPISGHTALYWYRQSLGQGPEFLIYFQGTGAADDSGLPNDRFFAVRPEGSVSTLKIQRTERGDSAVYLCASSQGQVGEQYFGPGTRLTVT.

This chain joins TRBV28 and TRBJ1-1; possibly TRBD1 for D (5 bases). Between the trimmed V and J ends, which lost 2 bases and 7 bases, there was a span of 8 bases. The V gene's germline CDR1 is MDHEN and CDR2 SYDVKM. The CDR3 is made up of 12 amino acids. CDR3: CASSLPGLEAFF. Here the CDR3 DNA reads TGTGCCAGCAGTTTACCGGGACTTGAAGCTTTCTTT.

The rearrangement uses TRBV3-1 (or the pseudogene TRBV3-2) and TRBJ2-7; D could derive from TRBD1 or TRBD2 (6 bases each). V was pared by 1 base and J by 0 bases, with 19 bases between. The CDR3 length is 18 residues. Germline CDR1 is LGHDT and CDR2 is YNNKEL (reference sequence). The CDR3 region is CASSQGGKRGVSSYEQYF. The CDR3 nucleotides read TGTGCCAGCAGCCAAGGCGGCAAAAGGGGGGTATCCTCCTACGAGCAGTACTTC.

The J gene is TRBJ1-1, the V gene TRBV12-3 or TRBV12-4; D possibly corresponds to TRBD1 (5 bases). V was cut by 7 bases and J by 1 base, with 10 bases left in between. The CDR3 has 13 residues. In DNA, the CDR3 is TGTGCCAGCACGCGACAGACGAACACTGAAGCTTTCTTT. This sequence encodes CASTRQTNTEAFF.

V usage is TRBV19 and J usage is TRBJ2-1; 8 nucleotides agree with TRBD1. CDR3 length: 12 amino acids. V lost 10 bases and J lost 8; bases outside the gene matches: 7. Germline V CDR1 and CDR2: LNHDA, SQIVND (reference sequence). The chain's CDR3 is CATGQGIDEQFF. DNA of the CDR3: TGTGCCACCGGACAGGGAATTGATGAGCAGTTCTTC.

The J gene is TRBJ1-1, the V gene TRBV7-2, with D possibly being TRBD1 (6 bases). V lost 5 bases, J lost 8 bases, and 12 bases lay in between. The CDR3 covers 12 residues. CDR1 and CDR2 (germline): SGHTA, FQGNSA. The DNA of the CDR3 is TGTGCCAGCAGCCGGGGGGCGGGGGAAGCTTTCTTT. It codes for CASSRGAGEAFF.

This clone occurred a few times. This chain's CDR3 is CASSEGRDRGGYTF. CDR3 DNA: TGTGCCAGCAGTGAAGGGCGGGACAGAGGTGGCTACACCTTC. The chain has TRBV2 and TRBJ1-2, with TRBD1 identical over 7 bases. Germline trimming cut 1 base from V and 7 bases from J; bases unmatched to any gene: 6. Germline lookup yields CDR1 SNHLY and CDR2 FYNNEI. The CDR3 covers 14 residues.

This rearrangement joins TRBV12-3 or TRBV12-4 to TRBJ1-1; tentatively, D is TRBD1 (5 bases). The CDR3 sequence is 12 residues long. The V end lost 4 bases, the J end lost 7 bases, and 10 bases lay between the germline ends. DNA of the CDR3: TGTGCCAGCAGTTCACAGGTATTTGAAGCTTTCTTT. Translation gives CASSSQVFEAFF.

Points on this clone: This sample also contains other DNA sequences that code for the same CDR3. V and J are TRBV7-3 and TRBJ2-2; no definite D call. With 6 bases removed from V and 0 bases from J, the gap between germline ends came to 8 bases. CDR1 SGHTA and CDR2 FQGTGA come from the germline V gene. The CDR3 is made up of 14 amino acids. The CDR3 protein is CASSSDPNTGELFF. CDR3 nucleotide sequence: TGTGCCAGCAGTTCTGACCCGAACACCGGGGAGCTGTTTTTT.

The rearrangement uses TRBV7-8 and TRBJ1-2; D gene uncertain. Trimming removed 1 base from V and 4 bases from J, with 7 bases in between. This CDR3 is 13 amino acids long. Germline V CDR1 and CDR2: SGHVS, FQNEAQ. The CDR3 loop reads CASSLERSYGYTF. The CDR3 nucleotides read TGTGCCAGCAGCTTAGAGCGGTCCTATGGCTACACCTTC.

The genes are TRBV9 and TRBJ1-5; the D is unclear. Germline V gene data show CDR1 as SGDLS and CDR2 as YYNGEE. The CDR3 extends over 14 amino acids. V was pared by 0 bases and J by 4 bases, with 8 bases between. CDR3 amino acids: CASSVGEGNQPQHF. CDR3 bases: TGTGCCAGCAGCGTAGGAGAAGGAAATCAGCCCCAGCATTTT.

CDR3 region: CASSLRWLTDTQYF. The CDR3 region has the DNA TGTGCCAGCAGCTTGCGGTGGCTCACAGATACGCAGTATTTT. This chain joins TRBV5-8 and TRBJ2-3, with D unresolved. V dropped 1 base and J dropped 2 bases, with 8 bases sitting between them. Per the germline V gene, CDR1 is SGHTS and CDR2 is YDEGEE. The CDR3 covers 14 residues.

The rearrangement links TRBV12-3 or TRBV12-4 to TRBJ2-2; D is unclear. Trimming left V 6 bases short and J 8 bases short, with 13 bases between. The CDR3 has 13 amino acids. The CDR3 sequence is CASRAPRPGELFF. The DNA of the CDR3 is TGTGCCAGCAGAGCCCCCCGCCCGGGGGAGCTGTTTTTT.